One and the same sample provided the 14 T cell receptor beta chains below, sequenced in a study of blood T cell repertoires in COVID-19. Here immunoSEQ multiplex PCR was the method, and the copy in TCRdb shows in-frame clones only, minus some. In the table there are about 170,000 clones, around 87% of which are singletons. Sequences were obtained from peripheral blood. The receptors originated from an elderly woman in a cohort sampled during active or convalescent COVID-19.

This clone has more than one count but fewer than ten. CDR3 amino acids: CASSSSTGATYNYGYTF. CDR3 DNA: TGTGCCAGCAGCTCATCGACAGGAGCCACTTATAACTATGGCTACACCTTC. The chain recombines TRBV7-9 with TRBJ1-2; D perhaps matches TRBD1 (6 bases). Germline values: CDR1 SEHNR, CDR2 FQNEAQ (reference sequence). The CDR3 totals 17 residues. V shed 4 bases and J shed 1 base, with 19 bases lying between them. The full variable domain, with the rest looked up from reference TRBV7-9 and TRBJ1-2, is DTGVSQNPRHKITKRGQNVTFRCDPISEHNRLYWYRQTLGQGPEFLTYFQNEAQLEKSRLLSDRFSAERPKGSFSTLEIQRTEQGDSAMYLCASSSSTGATYNYGYTFGSGTRLTVV.

This sequence joins TRBV30 and TRBJ1-2; a possible D gene is TRBD1 (6 bases). Germline V gives CDR1 GTSNPN, CDR2 SVGIG (reference sequence). Between the trimmed V and J ends, which lost 3 bases and 6 bases, there was a span of 11 bases. The CDR3 is 12 residues long. The CDR3 bases are TGTGCCTGGAGCCAGGGGTTTGATGGCTACACCTTC. Amino acid sequence: CAWSQGFDGYTF. The full variable domain, its missing parts supplied by reference TRBV30 and TRBJ1-2, is SQTIHQWPATLVQPVGSPLSLECTVEGTSNPNLYWYRQAAGRGLQLLFYSVGIGQISSEVPQNLSASRPQDRQFILSSKKLLLSDSGFYLCAWSQGFDGYTFGSGTRLTVV.

On this clone: One end of the junction varies from germline; a read error may be responsible. J is TRBJ2-1 and V is TRBV24-1; TRBD2 aligns across 7 bases. From germline, CDR1 is KGHDR and CDR2 SFDVKD. CDR3 length: 12 residues. CDR3 nucleotides: TGCGCCGCAGGACTAGAGGCCCATGAGCAGTTCTTC. Its protein is CAAGLEAHEQFF.

The chain couples TRBV27 to TRBJ1-2, with 9 nucleotides matching TRBD1. V trimming: 5 bases; J trimming: 7 bases; junction bases outside the gene matches: 8. This CDR3 contains 14 residues. The germline CDR1 and CDR2 sequences are MNHEY and SMNVEV (reference sequence). The CDR3 bases are TGTGCCAGCAGTCCTGAGGGACAGGGTCCTGGCTACACCTTC. Translated: CASSPEGQGPGYTF.

V gene TRBV5-6 combines with J gene TRBJ2-7; 9 positions match TRBD1. Looked up from germline, CDR1 is SGHDT and CDR2 is YYEEEE. The length of the CDR3 is 15 residues. V was clipped by 4 bases and J by 3 bases; unmatched bases: 8. Here the CDR3 reads CASSPVGQGYYEQYF. CDR3 nucleotide sequence: TGTGCCAGCAGCCCCGTGGGACAGGGATACTACGAGCAGTACTTC.

The chain has TRBV5-4 and TRBJ2-5; TRBD2 matches at 9 bases. The germline gives CDR1 SGHNT, CDR2 YYREEE (reference sequence). With 0 bases clipped from V and 9 bases from J, the junction kept 6 bases outside the gene matches. The length of the CDR3 is 14 residues. The CDR3 bases are TGTGCCAGCAGCTTGGACTACGCGGGAGGGCCCCAGTACTTC. It specifies CASSLDYAGGPQYF.

This clone was found a few times. The chain joins TRBV2 to TRBJ1-2; 9 bases map to TRBD1. Germline loops: CDR1 SNHLY, CDR2 FYNNEI. This CDR3 region has 12 residues. The trim removed 6 bases at V and 6 bases at J, leaving 2 bases unmatched. The CDR3 protein is CASRGQGDGYTF. For the CDR3, the DNA is TGTGCCAGCAGGGGACAGGGCGATGGCTACACCTTC.

This clone has just one count. The CDR3 loop is CSVEGSPYGYTF. The CDR3 nucleotides read TGCAGCGTTGAAGGCAGTCCCTATGGCTACACCTTC. This sequence joins TRBV29-1 and TRBJ1-2; D gene uncertain. The germline CDR1 and CDR2 sequences are SQVTM and ANQGSEA. CDR3 length: 12 amino acids. V lost 1 base and J 4 bases, leaving 7 bases between the germline ends.

V is TRBV7-8 and J is TRBJ1-6, with D perhaps TRBD1 (5 bases). The CDR3 spans 13 residues. Germline loops: CDR1 SGHVS, CDR2 FQNEAQ. Trimming removed 4 bases from V and 14 bases from J, with 15 bases in between. The CDR3 sequence is CASSWGGVRALHF. DNA of the CDR3: TGTGCCAGCAGCTGGGGGGGGGTTAGGGCCCTCCACTTT.

The chain couples TRBV5-8 to TRBJ1-3; D possibly corresponds to TRBD1 (5 bases). The V end lost 4 bases, the J end lost 1 base, and 12 bases lay between the germline ends. This CDR3 has 15 residues. Germline V gene lookup returns CDR1 SGHTS and CDR2 YDEGEE. The CDR3 region is CASSQITGSGNTIYF. CDR3 sequence (DNA): TGTGCCAGCAGCCAAATAACAGGATCTGGAAACACCATATATTTT.

The chain couples TRBV5-1 to TRBJ1-3; D is undetermined. The germline V gene encodes CDR1 SGHRS and CDR2 YFSETQ. Between the trimmed V and J ends, which lost 4 bases and 1 base, there was a span of 9 bases. The CDR3 runs to 14 residues. This CDR3 reads CASSAGSSGNTIYF. The CDR3 nucleotides are TGCGCCAGCAGCGCGGGGTCGTCTGGAAACACCATATATTTT. Variable domain in full (rest from reference TRBV5-1 and TRBJ1-3): KAGVTQTPRYLIKTRGQQVTLSCSPISGHRSVSWYQQTPGQGLQFLFEYFSETQRNKGNFPGRFSGRQFSNSRSEMNVSTLELGDSALYLCASSAGSSGNTIYFGEGSWLTVV.

This clone appeared once. This chain links TRBV5-1 with TRBJ1-6; a possible D gene is TRBD1 (6 bases). This CDR3 has 13 amino acids. Germline assignment: CDR1 SGHRS and CDR2 YFSETQ. The V end was cut by 6 bases, the J end by 7 bases, with 11 bases between. The CDR3: CASIVRGNSPLHF. In DNA form, the CDR3 reads TGCGCCAGCATAGTAAGGGGGAATTCACCCCTCCACTTT.

The chain joins TRBV10-3 to TRBJ1-6; 9 nucleotides line up with TRBD1. CDR1 and CDR2 (germline): ENHRY, SYGVKD. Trimming took 0 bases from V and 17 from J; bases not matched to a gene: 11. The CDR3 consists of 15 residues. The CDR3 sequence: CAISESAGQGPGVHF. The CDR3 nucleotides are TGTGCCATCAGTGAGTCAGCGGGACAGGGCCCAGGGGTCCACTTT.

The rearrangement uses TRBV2 and TRBJ1-1, with 9 nucleotides matching TRBD1. V gave up 7 bases and J gave up 5 bases; unmatched junction bases: 5. Germline V lookup: CDR1 SNHLY, CDR2 FYNNEI. This CDR3 has 13 amino acids. In DNA, the CDR3 is TGTGCCAGCATTAGGGACAGGGATACTGAAGCTTTCTTT. Translating it yields CASIRDRDTEAFF.